This is a list of T cell receptor beta chains from one sample in a study of T cells in Graves' hyperthyroidism and ophthalmopathy. One entry per CDR3 protein, called by TCRdb with MiXCR from the multiplex PCR reads. Of approximately 870,000 distinct CDR3 sequences listed, roughly 40% are singletons. What was sequenced was blood. The receptors were sampled from a man aged 18-30 years with Graves' hyperthyroidism. The CDR3 runs from the conserved cysteine through the conserved F or W. A D gene is named only where the DNA matches it firmly. Size values are once, few and many counts, or a class for expanded clones, and some rows have none.

j_gene,d_gene,v_gene,abundance,CDR3nt,CDR3aa
TRBJ2-7,TRBD1,TRBV29-1,.,TGCAGCCACCCCAGACAGGGCGACTACGAGCAGTACTTC,CSHPRQGDYEQYF
TRBJ2-7,TRBD2,TRBV24-1,many,TGTGCCACCAGTGATTTTAGCAGCGGGAAGTACGAGCAGTACTTC,CATSDFSSGKYEQYF
TRBJ1-5,.,TRBV20-1,many,TGCAGTGCTAGATTGGCAGACAATCAGCCCCAGCATTTT,CSARLADNQPQHF
TRBJ1-5,.,TRBV13,many,TGTGCCAGCAGCTGCCCATCCATTAATCAGCCCCAGCATTTT,CASSCPSINQPQHF
TRBJ2-7,TRBD1,TRBV20-1,few,TGCAGTGCTAGGTACCGGGACAGGAGTCTCTACGAGCAGTACTTC,CSARYRDRSLYEQYF
TRBJ1-5,TRBD1,TRBV29-1,.,TGCAGCGCCGCAGGGGGGGGGGCAGGTGAGCCCCAGCATTTT,CSAAGGGAGEPQHF
TRBJ2-2,.,TRBV7-3,.,TGTGCCAGCAGTTCCGGGGCAGGGGTTGGCACCGGGGAGCTGTTTTTT,CASSSGAGVGTGELFF
TRBJ2-5,TRBD1,TRBV20-1,many,TGCAGTGCGGGGGACAGGGATGAGACCCAGTACTTC,CSAGDRDETQYF
TRBJ1-5,TRBD1,TRBV11-2,once,TGTGCCAGCAGTTACCCCGGGACAGGGAAGTCGATTAGTCAGCCCCAGCATTTT,CASSYPGTGKSISQPQHF
TRBJ2-2,TRBD2,TRBV24-1,many,TGTGCCACCAGTGGTGTGAGCGGGAGCTCCGGGGAGCTGTTTTTT,CATSGVSGSSGELFF
TRBJ1-4,TRBD1,TRBV7-9,few,TGTGCCAGCAGCTCCCCGGGACAGGGGAAGGCTAATGAAAAACTGTTTTTT,CASSSPGQGKANEKLFF
TRBJ1-1,TRBD1,TRBV7-9,many,TGTGCCAGCAGGGGAACCGGGACAGGGAACACTGAAGCTTTCTTT,CASRGTGTGNTEAFF
TRBJ2-1,.,TRBV10-3,many,TGTGCCATCAGTGGGAGGGATGAGCAGTTCTTC,CAISGRDEQFF
TRBJ2-1,TRBD2,TRBV29-1,.,TGCAGCGTCACAACTAGCGGGAGTATCTACAATGAGCAGTTCTTC,CSVTTSGSIYNEQFF
TRBJ1-2,.,TRBV29-1,few,TGCAGCGTTGGCGGGGAGGGAGTTCGCTACACCTTC,CSVGGEGVRYTF
TRBJ1-6,.,TRBV2,many,TGTGCCAGCATTAGGGCGGATAATTCACCCCTCCACTTT,CASIRADNSPLHF
TRBJ1-5,.,TRBV2,many,TGTGCCAGCACCGAGCCGGGGACGGGTCAGCCCCAGCATTTT,CASTEPGTGQPQHF
TRBJ2-7,.,TRBV2,.,TGTGCCAGCAGTGTGGAAACCTACGAGCAGTACTTC,CASSVETYEQYF
TRBJ1-6,TRBD1,TRBV7-9,many,TGTGCCAGCAGCGTGGACAGGACTAATTCACCCCTCCACTTT,CASSVDRTNSPLHF
TRBJ1-1,TRBD1,TRBV29-1,.,TGCAGCGTTGTGTGGGGGGACAGGACCGGGGGGCTTGAAGCTTTCTTT,CSVVWGDRTGGLEAFF
TRBJ2-5,.,TRBV20-1,.,TGCAGTGCTAGAGAGGTTGAGACCCAGTACTTC,CSAREVETQYF
TRBJ1-2,.,TRBV20-1,.,TGCAGTGCTCGGACTAGCGGAGGCTACACCTTC,CSARTSGGYTF
TRBJ1-2,.,TRBV7-8,.,TGTGCCAGCAGCCAAGATGCAGCAGACCTCTATGGCTACACCTTC,CASSQDAADLYGYTF
TRBJ2-6,.,TRBV10-3,.,TGTGCCAGCAGTTCGTCCGCCAGCCTAGGGGCCAACGTCCTGACTTTC,CASSSSASLGANVLTF
TRBJ1-1,.,TRBV12-3/TRBV12-4,many,TGTGCCAGCAGTTCAAGTAGCATGAACACTGAAGCTTTCTTT,CASSSSSMNTEAFF
TRBJ2-5,.,TRBV5-1,.,TGCGCCAGCAGCAGGGAGGACCCTTTACAAGAGACCCAGTACTTC,CASSREDPLQETQYF
TRBJ1-1,.,TRBV7-2,.,TGTGCCAGCAGCTTAGCGGGGGGGGTTGACACTGAAGCTTTCTTT,CASSLAGGVDTEAFF
TRBJ1-1,.,TRBV7-9,many,TGTGCCAGCAGCTTACAGGGGAGCGCTTTCTTT,CASSLQGSAFF
TRBJ1-2,.,TRBV10-3,many,TGTGCCATCAGTCCAGACAGACTTTACTATGGCTACACCTTC,CAISPDRLYYGYTF
TRBJ1-4,TRBD1,TRBV6-6,.,TGTGCCAGCATAACAGGGGCCGGAAAACTGTTTTTT,CASITGAGKLFF
TRBJ2-5,.,TRBV12-3/TRBV12-4,.,TGTGCCAGCAGTTTTCGGGCGGAAGAGACCCAGTACTTC,CASSFRAEETQYF
TRBJ1-2,.,TRBV7-9,.,TGTGCCAGCAGCTTGTTTGGGGGGGACTATGGCTACACCTTC,CASSLFGGDYGYTF
TRBJ2-7,TRBD2,TRBV20-1,.,TGCAGTGCTAGTATACCAGCGGGAGTAAAGGACGAGCAGTACTTC,CSASIPAGVKDEQYF
TRBJ1-1,.,TRBV27,once,TGTGCCAGCAGTTTAGTAAGGGAAACTGAAGCTTTCTTT,CASSLVRETEAFF
TRBJ2-7,.,TRBV5-1,few,TGCGCCAGCGCACCCGGTCCTTTCTTGCGGGTCGGCTCCTACGAGCAGTACTTC,CASAPGPFLRVGSYEQYF
TRBJ2-7,.,TRBV9,.,TGTGCCAGCAGCCCCATCCCCGGGGAACTCTACGAGCAGTACTTC,CASSPIPGELYEQYF
TRBJ1-1,.,TRBV5-1,.,TGCGCCAGCAGCTTGGTGGCCGGATGGAACACTGAAGCTTTCTTT,CASSLVAGWNTEAFF
TRBJ2-7,.,TRBV7-2,few,TGTGCCAGCACCCTTGGTCTCGAGCAGTACTTC,CASTLGLEQYF
TRBJ1-2,.,TRBV10-3,.,TGTGCCATCACCAGGACGGACAGCTATGGCTACACCTTC,CAITRTDSYGYTF
TRBJ1-5,.,TRBV20-1,.,TGCAGTGCTTATGGGGAGGGCACGGACTCCGAGCATTTT,CSAYGEGTDSEHF
TRBJ2-2,.,TRBV19,.,TGTGCCCGAGCTCCTAACACCGGGGAGCTGTTTTTT,CARAPNTGELFF
TRBJ2-6,.,TRBV9,few,TGTGCCAGCAGCGCCCGGACTTTC,CASSARTF
TRBJ2-7,.,TRBV6-5,.,TGTGCCACGGGAGCCGCAGGAAAAGGATACGAGCAGTACTTC,CATGAAGKGYEQYF
TRBJ1-4,.,TRBV2,.,TGTGCCGTCCAGGATTCAGGGAATAATGAAAAACTGTTTTTT,CAVQDSGNNEKLFF
TRBJ2-7,.,TRBV12-3/TRBV12-4,few,TGTGCCAGCAGTTTGGCCTGGAGCGAGCAGTACTTC,CASSLAWSEQYF
TRBJ1-5,TRBD1,TRBV10-2,.,TGCGCCACCGGGACAGTGGTACGGCAGCCCCAGCATTTT,CATGTVVRQPQHF
TRBJ2-7,.,TRBV4-3,.,TGCGCCAGCAGCCGCGGGATATTCGGCAACGAGCAGTACTTC,CASSRGIFGNEQYF
TRBJ2-7,TRBD1,TRBV6-6,many,TGTGCCAGCAGCGGGACAGCCTACGAGCAGTACTTC,CASSGTAYEQYF
TRBJ2-7,.,TRBV11-2,.,TGTGCCAGCAGCGGGAGGGACAGGCCCTACGAGCAGTACTTC,CASSGRDRPYEQYF
TRBJ1-5,TRBD1,TRBV24-1,.,TGTGCTCGGACAGGGGGCGAGGTTCAGCCCCAGCATTTT,CARTGGEVQPQHF
TRBJ1-2,.,TRBV6-1,.,TGTGCCAGCATCGAACCCTCCTCTATACCCAACTATGGCTACACCTTC,CASIEPSSIPNYGYTF
TRBJ2-5,TRBD1,TRBV7-3,.,TGTGCCAGCAGCTTCGACAGGGGCTTGTTTACCAAGAAGACCCAGTACTTC,CASSFDRGLFTKKTQYF
TRBJ2-7,.,TRBV29-1,many,TGCAGCGTTGTGAGCGAAACCTACGAGCAGTACTTC,CSVVSETYEQYF